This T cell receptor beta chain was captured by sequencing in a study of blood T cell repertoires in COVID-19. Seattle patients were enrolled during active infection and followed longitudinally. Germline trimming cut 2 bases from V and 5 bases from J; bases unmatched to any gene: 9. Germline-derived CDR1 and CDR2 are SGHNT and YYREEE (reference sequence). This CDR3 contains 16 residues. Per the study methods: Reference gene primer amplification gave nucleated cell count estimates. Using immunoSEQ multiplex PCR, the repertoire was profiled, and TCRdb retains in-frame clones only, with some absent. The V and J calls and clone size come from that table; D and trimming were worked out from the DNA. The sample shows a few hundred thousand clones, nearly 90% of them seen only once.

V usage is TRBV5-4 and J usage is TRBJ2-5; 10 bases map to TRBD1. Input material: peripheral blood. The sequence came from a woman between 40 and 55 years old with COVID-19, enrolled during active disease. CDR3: CASSLPGQGLAETQYF. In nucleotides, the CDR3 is TGTGCCAGCAGCTTACCGGGACAGGGGTTGGCGGAGACCCAGTACTTC.